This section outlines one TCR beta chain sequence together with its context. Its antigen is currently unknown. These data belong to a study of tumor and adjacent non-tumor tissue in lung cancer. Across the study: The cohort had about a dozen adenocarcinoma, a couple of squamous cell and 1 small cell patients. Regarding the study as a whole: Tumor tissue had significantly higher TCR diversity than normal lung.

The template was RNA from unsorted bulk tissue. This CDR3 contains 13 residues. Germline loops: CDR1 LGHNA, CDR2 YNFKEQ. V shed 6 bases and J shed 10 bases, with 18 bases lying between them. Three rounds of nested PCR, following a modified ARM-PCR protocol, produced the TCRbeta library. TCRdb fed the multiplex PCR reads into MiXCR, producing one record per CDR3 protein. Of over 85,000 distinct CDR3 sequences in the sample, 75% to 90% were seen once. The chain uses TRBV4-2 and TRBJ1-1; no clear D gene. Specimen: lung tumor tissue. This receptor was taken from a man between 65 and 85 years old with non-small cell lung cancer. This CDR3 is CASSRADLIVAFF. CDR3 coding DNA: TGTGCCAGCAGTAGGGCAGATTTAATTGTAGCTTTCTTT.